Below, 15 T cell receptor beta chains from the same sample are listed, as sequenced in a study of cytomegalovirus exposure and HLA in healthy donors. The PCR ran on 60 Vbeta and 13 Jbeta primers. Clones were read by immunoSEQ multiplex PCR, and TCRdb kept only the in-frame ones, dropping some. The data show around 64,000 clones, 80% to 90% seen once. The material sequenced was PBMCs. These receptors all stem from a woman aged 30 to 39 in good health and CMV-seropositive.

This rearrangement joins TRBV5-1 to TRBJ2-1; 11 bases match TRBD2. This CDR3 spans 18 amino acids. Trimming cost V 5 bases and J 0 bases; bases outside gene matches: 10. Germline assignment: CDR1 SGHRS and CDR2 YFSETQ. The CDR3 nucleotides read TGCGCCAGCAGTAAACTAGCGGGGGCATCGAACTCCTACAATGAGCAGTTCTTC. Its protein is CASSKLAGASNSYNEQFF.

The gene calls are TRBV6-1 and TRBJ1-2; 7 bases map to TRBD1. Germline CDR1 is MNHNS and CDR2 is SASEGT. The V and J ends lost 6 bases and 4 bases, in that order; junction bases with no gene match: 2. This CDR3 spans 12 amino acids. CDR3 sequence reads: CASRGTVYGYTF. CDR3 sequence (DNA): TGTGCCAGCAGGGGGACAGTCTATGGCTACACCTTC.

The chain combines TRBV25-1 with TRBJ2-2, with D perhaps TRBD2 (5 bases). V lost 8 bases, J lost 5 bases, and 15 bases lay in between. CDR3 length equals 14 residues. Germline V gene sequence: CDR1 MGHDK, CDR2 SYGVNS. CDR3 sequence reads: CASSPPGETGELFF. CDR3 in DNA: TGTGCCAGCTCTCCACCTGGGGAGACCGGGGAGCTGTTTTTT.

There are a few counts of this clone. The V call is TRBV18, the J call TRBJ1-5; 7 positions match TRBD1. This CDR3 comprises 16 residues. Germline CDR1 is KGHSH and CDR2 is LQKENI. J was trimmed by 5 bases and V by 3 bases; bases with no gene match: 10. The CDR3 protein is CASSPSVAGGDQPQHF. In DNA form, the CDR3 reads TGTGCCAGCTCACCTTCCGTTGCAGGGGGAGATCAGCCCCAGCATTTT.

In its sample, this clone was seen once. The chain is built from TRBV28 and TRBJ1-2; possible D gene TRBD1, 5 bases. V was pared by 5 bases and J by 4 bases, with 11 bases between. CDR3 size: 13 residues. The germline CDR1 and CDR2 sequences are MDHEN and SYDVKM. The CDR3 region is CASSGWGVYGYTF. CDR3 DNA: TGTGCCAGCAGTGGATGGGGGGTCTATGGCTACACCTTC.

In its sample, this clone was seen a few times. This rearrangement joins TRBV7-6 to TRBJ2-5; 10 nucleotides agree with TRBD2. V shed 5 bases, J shed 2 bases, and the junction held 5 bases outside the gene matches. The CDR3 has 15 amino acids. The germline gives CDR1 SGHVS, CDR2 FNYEAQ. CDR3 sequence reads: CASSRDSGRQETQYF. Written as DNA, the CDR3 is TGTGCCAGCAGCCGGGATAGCGGGAGGCAAGAGACCCAGTACTTC.

The rearrangement uses TRBV28 and TRBJ1-2; TRBD1 agrees at 11 bases. The CDR3 contains 16 residues. Germline loops: CDR1 MDHEN, CDR2 SYDVKM. V dropped 2 bases and J dropped 4; count of bases not matched to a gene: 6. CDR3 loop: CASSLGGTGGPYGYTF. The CDR3 DNA reads TGTGCCAGCAGTTTAGGGGGGACAGGGGGACCCTATGGCTACACCTTC.

The chain carries TRBV7-7 and TRBJ2-5; no clear D. V lost 3 bases and J lost 4, with 6 bases in between. This CDR3 has 12 amino acids. Germline CDR1 SSHAT, CDR2 FNYEAQ (reference sequence). The CDR3 region has the DNA TGTGCCAGCAGCTTGTACGGAGAGACCCAGTACTTC. It specifies CASSLYGETQYF.

The V call is TRBV27, the J call TRBJ2-7, with a tentative D call TRBD2 (5 bases). Germline lookup yields CDR1 MNHEY and CDR2 SMNVEV (reference sequence). Trimming removed 8 bases at V and 1 base at J, with 12 bases between. The CDR3 contains 13 residues. The chain's CDR3 is CASGPRTSYEQYF. The CDR3 region has the DNA TGTGCCAGCGGCCCCCGGACTTCCTACGAGCAGTACTTC.

The chain combines TRBV5-1 with TRBJ2-1, with 10 positions matching TRBD2. V shed 3 bases and J 4 bases; nucleotides not matched to a gene: 7. Germline CDR1 is SGHRS and CDR2 is YFSETQ. This CDR3 comprises 16 residues. The CDR3 sequence is CASSSRLAGPYNEQFF. The CDR3 region has the DNA TGCGCCAGCAGCTCGCGACTAGCGGGCCCATACAATGAGCAGTTCTTC.

The J gene is TRBJ1-2, the V gene TRBV18; 8 nucleotides agree with TRBD1. Germline CDR1 KGHSH, CDR2 LQKENI. V lost 4 bases and J lost 2; bases outside the gene matches: 12. The CDR3 consists of 17 residues. The CDR3 coding sequence is TGTGCCAGCTCACAGATATCCCCCAGGGGGCGAAACTATGGCTACACCTTC. Its translation: CASSQISPRGRNYGYTF.

J is TRBJ2-1 and V is TRBV6-5, with 8 bases lining up with TRBD2. Germline values: CDR1 MNHEY, CDR2 SVGAGI. CDR3 length: 15 amino acids. J lost 1 base, V lost 6 bases, and 5 bases had no gene match. The CDR3 loop is CASRILAGSYNEQFF. The CDR3 region has the DNA TGTGCCAGCAGGATTCTAGCGGGTTCCTACAATGAGCAGTTCTTC.

The V gene is TRBV5-1, the J gene TRBJ2-3; 11 nucleotides match TRBD1. The length of the CDR3 is 16 residues. Trimming took 4 bases from V and 4 from J; bases not matched to a gene: 8. In germline, CDR1 is SGHRS, CDR2 YFSETQ. The CDR3 DNA reads TGCGCCAGCAGCACCGGGACAGGGGGTTTTTCAGATACGCAGTATTTT. Translating it yields CASSTGTGGFSDTQYF. The variable domain in full, with the rest retrieved from reference TRBV5-1 and TRBJ2-3, is KAGVTQTPRYLIKTRGQQVTLSCSPISGHRSVSWYQQTPGQGLQFLFEYFSETQRNKGNFPGRFSGRQFSNSRSEMNVSTLELGDSALYLCASSTGTGGFSDTQYFGPGTRLTVL.

This clone was counted a few times. The chain employs TRBV11-2 and TRBJ1-1; D unresolved. Trimming cost V 3 bases and J 5 bases, with 16 bases left between them. Germline-derived CDR1 and CDR2 are SGHAT and FQNNGV. CDR3 length: 15 amino acids. As DNA, the CDR3 is TGTGCCAGCAGCTTTGACGGGGTCCTTTGGACTGAAGCTTTCTTT. It is translated as CASSFDGVLWTEAFF.

The V gene is TRBV19, the J gene TRBJ1-5; no reliable D call. CDR1 LNHDA and CDR2 SQIVND come from the germline V gene (reference sequence). V was clipped by 4 bases and J by 0 bases, with 10 bases between them. This CDR3 region has 15 residues. CDR3 region: CASSSQALSNQPQHF. In nucleotides, the CDR3 is TGTGCCAGTAGTAGCCAGGCACTTAGCAATCAGCCCCAGCATTTT.